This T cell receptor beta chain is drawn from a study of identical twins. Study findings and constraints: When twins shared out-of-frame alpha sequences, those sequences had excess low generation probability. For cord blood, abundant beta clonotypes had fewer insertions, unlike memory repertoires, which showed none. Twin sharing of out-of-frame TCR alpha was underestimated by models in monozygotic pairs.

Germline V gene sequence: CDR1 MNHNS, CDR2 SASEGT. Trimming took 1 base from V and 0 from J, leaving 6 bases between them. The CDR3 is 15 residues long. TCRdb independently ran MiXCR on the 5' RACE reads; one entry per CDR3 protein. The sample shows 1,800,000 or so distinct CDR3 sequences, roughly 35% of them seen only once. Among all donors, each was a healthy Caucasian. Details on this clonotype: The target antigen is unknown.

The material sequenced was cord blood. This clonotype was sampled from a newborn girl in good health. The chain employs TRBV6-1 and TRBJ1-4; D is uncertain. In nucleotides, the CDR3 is TGTGCCAGCAGTGAAGTAACCTCAACTAATGAAAAACTGTTTTTT. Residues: CASSEVTSTNEKLFF.